This T cell receptor beta chain originates from a study of regulatory T cells in long-lasting Graves disease. The CDR3 spans 17 residues. Germline loops: CDR1 MNHNS, CDR2 SASEGT. Trimming took off 5 bases at V and 3 bases at J, with 22 bases between the two ends. The time point denotes: newly diagnosed GD, antithyroid drugs for less than 3 months. After RNA was extracted from PBMCs, the TCR library was made from it. Library construction for TCR beta used iRepertoire HTBI primers and Arm-PCR of CDR3 regions. TCRdb used MiXCR to reprocess the multiplex PCR reads, holding one entry per CDR3 protein. There are about 380,000 distinct CDR3 sequences in the sample; around 15% occur only once, and 22% lies in the top ten.

The sample consisted of peripheral blood mononuclear cells (PBMCs), taken at new diagnosis, from a patient treated with antithyroid drugs. V usage is TRBV6-1 and J usage is TRBJ1-2, with a possible D match to TRBD1 (6 bases). This TCR came from a female donor with Graves disease. The CDR3 nucleotides read TGTGCCAGCAGTCCGAGAGACCTTATCAGGGGTGACTATGGCTACACCTTC. Encoded protein: CASSPRDLIRGDYGYTF.